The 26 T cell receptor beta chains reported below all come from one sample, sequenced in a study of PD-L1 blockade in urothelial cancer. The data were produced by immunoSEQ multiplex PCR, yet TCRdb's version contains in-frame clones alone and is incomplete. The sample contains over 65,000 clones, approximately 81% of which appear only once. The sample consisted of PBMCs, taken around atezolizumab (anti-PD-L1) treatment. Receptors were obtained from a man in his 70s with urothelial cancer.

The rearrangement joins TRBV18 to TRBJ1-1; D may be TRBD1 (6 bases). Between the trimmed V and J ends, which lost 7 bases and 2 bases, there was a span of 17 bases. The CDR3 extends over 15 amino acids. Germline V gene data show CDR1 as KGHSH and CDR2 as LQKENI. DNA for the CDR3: TGTGCCAGCTGTGGCCTTACAGGGATCAACACTGAAGCTTTCTTT. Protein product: CASCGLTGINTEAFF.

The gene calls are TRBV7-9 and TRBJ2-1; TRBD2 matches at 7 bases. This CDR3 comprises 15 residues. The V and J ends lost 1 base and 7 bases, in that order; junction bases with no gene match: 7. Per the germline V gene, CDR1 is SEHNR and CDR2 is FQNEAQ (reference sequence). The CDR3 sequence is CASSLGLALANEQFF. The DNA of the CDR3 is TGTGCCAGCAGCTTAGGACTAGCCCTCGCAAATGAGCAGTTCTTC.

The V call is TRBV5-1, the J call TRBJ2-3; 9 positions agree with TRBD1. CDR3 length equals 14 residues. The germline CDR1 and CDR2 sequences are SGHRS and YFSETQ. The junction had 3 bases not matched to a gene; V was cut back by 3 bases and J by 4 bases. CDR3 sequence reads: CASSWGQGADTQYF. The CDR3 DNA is TGCGCCAGCAGCTGGGGACAGGGCGCAGATACGCAGTATTTT.

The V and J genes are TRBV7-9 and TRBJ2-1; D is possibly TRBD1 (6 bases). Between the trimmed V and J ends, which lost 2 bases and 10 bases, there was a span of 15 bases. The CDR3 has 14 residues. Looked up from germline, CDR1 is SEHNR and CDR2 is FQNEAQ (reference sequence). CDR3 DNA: TGTGCCAGCAGCTTATATTCAGGGGTTGTCGAGCAGTTCTTC. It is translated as CASSLYSGVVEQFF. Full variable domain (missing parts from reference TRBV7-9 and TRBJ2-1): DTGVSQNPRHKITKRGQNVTFRCDPISEHNRLYWYRQTLGQGPEFLTYFQNEAQLEKSRLLSDRFSAERPKGSFSTLEIQRTEQGDSAMYLCASSLYSGVVEQFFGPGTRLTVL.

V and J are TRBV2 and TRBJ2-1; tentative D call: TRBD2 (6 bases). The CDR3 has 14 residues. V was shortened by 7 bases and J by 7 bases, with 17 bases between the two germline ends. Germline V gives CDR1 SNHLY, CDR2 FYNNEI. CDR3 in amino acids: CASTLSLADNEQFF. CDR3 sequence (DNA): TGTGCCAGCACCCTTTCGTTAGCGGATAATGAGCAGTTCTTC.

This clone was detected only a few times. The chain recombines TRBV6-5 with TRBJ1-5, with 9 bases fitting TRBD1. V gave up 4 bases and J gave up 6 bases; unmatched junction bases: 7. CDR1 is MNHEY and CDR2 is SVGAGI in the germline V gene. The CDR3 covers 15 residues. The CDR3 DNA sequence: TGTGCCAGCAGTTTGACAGGGGGGTTCGGTCAGCCCCAGCATTTT. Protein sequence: CASSLTGGFGQPQHF.

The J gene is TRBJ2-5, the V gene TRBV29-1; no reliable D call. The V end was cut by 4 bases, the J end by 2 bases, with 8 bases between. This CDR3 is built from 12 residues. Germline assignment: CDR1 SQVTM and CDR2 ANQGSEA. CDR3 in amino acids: CSVALTQETQYF. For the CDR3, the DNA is TGCAGCGTTGCCCTCACACAAGAGACCCAGTACTTC. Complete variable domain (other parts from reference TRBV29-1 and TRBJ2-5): SAVISQKPSRDICQRGTSLTIQCQVDSQVTMMFWYRQQPGQSLTLIATANQGSEATYESGFVIDKFPISRPNLTFSTLTVSNMSPEDSSIYLCSVALTQETQYFGPGTRLLVL.

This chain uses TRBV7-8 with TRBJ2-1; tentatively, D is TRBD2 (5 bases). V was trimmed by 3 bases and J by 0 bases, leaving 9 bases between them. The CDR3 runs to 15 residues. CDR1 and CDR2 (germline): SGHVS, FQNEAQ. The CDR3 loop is CASSFGGPSYNEQFF. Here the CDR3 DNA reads TGTGCCAGCAGCTTTGGCGGGCCCTCCTACAATGAGCAGTTCTTC.

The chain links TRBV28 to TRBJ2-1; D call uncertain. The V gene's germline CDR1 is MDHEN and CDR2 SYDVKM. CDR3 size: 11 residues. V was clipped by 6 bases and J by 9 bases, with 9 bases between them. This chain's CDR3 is CASSLPTEQFF. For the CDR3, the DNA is TGTGCCAGCAGCCTCCCTACTGAGCAGTTCTTC. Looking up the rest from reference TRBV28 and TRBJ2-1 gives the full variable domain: DVKVTQSSRYLVKRTGEKVFLECVQDMDHENMFWYRQDPGLGLRLIYFSYDVKMKEKGDIPEGYSVSREKKERFSLILESASTNQTSMYLCASSLPTEQFFGPGTRLTVL.

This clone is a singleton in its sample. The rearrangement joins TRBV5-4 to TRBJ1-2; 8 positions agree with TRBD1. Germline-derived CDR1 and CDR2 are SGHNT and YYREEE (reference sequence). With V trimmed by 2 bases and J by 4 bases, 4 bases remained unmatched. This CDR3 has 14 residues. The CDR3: CASSFGQGIYGYTF. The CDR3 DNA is TGTGCCAGCAGCTTCGGACAGGGCATCTATGGCTACACCTTC. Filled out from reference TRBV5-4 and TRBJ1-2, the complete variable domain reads ETGVTQSPTHLIKTRGQQVTLRCSSQSGHNTVSWYQQALGQGPQFIFQYYREEENGRGNFPPRFSGLQFPNYSSELNVNALELDDSALYLCASSFGQGIYGYTFGSGTRLTVV.

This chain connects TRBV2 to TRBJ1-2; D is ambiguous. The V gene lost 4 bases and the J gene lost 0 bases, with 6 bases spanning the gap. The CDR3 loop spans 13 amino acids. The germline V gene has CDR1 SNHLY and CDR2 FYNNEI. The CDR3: CASSARSNYGYTF. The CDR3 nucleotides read TGTGCCAGCAGTGCCAGGTCTAACTATGGCTACACCTTC.

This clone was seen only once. CDR3 sequence (DNA): TGTGCCAGAACCGCGGTGGCAGGGCAGCCCCAGCATTTT. It encodes CARTAVAGQPQHF. The chain has TRBV5-3 and TRBJ1-5, with a tentative D call TRBD1 (5 bases). TRBV5-3 is an ORF, with its function uncertain. The V and J ends lost 6 bases and 7 bases respectively, with 14 bases between them. The CDR3 extends over 13 amino acids.

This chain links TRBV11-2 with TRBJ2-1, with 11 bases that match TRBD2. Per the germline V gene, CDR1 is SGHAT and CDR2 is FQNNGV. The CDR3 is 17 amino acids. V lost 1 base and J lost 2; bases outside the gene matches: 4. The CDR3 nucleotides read TGTGCCAGCAGCTTAGTAGCTAGCGGGGGGACCTACAATGAGCAGTTCTTC. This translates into CASSLVASGGTYNEQFF.

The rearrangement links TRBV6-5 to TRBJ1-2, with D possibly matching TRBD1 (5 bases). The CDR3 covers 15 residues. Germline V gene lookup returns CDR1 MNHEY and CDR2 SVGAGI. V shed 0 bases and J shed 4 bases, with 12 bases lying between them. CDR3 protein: CASSYSASGFYGYTF. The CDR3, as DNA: TGTGCCAGCAGTTACTCAGCATCAGGGTTCTATGGCTACACCTTC.

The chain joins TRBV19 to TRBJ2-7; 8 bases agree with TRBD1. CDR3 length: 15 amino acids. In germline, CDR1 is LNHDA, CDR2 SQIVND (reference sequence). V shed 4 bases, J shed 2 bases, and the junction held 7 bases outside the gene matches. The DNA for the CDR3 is TGTGCCAGTAGTACGGGACAGGTGTTTGCCTACGAGCAGTACTTC. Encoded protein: CASSTGQVFAYEQYF.

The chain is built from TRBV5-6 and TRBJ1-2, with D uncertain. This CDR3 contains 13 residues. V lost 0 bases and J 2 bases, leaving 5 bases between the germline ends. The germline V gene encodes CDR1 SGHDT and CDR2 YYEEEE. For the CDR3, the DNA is TGTGCCAGCAGCTTGGGAGGCAACTATGGCTACACCTTC. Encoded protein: CASSLGGNYGYTF.

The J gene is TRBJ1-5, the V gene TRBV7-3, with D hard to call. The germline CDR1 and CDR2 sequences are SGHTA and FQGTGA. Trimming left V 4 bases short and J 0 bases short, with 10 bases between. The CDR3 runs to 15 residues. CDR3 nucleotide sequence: TGTGCCAGCAGCTCCCTTCCGGGTAGCAATCAGCCCCAGCATTTT. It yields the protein CASSSLPGSNQPQHF.

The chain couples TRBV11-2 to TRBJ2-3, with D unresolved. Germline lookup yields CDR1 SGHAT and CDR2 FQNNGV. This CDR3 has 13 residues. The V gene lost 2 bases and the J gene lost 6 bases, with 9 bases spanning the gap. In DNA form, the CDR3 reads TGTGCCAGCAGCTTACCAGTATTGGATACGCAGTATTTT. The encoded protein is CASSLPVLDTQYF.

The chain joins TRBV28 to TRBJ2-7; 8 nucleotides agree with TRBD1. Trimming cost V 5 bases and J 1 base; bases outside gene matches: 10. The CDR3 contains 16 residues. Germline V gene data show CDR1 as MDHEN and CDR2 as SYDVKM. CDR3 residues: CASSLPPGTGSYEQYF. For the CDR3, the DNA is TGTGCCAGCAGTCTGCCCCCCGGGACAGGTTCCTACGAGCAGTACTTC.

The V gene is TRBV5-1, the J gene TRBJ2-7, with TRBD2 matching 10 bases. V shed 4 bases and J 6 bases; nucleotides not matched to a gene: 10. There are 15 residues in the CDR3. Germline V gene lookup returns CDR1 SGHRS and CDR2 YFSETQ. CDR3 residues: CASSAPSGRAGEQYF. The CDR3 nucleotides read TGCGCCAGCAGCGCCCCCAGCGGGAGGGCTGGCGAGCAGTACTTC. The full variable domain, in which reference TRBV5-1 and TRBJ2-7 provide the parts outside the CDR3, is KAGVTQTPRYLIKTRGQQVTLSCSPISGHRSVSWYQQTPGQGLQFLFEYFSETQRNKGNFPGRFSGRQFSNSRSEMNVSTLELGDSALYLCASSAPSGRAGEQYFGPGTRLTVT.

The CDR3 bases are TGTGCCAGCAGTTTGACGGGTGGGAACTATGGCTACACCTTC. Amino acids: CASSLTGGNYGYTF. V gene TRBV28 combines with J gene TRBJ1-2, with D unclear. Germline V CDR1 and CDR2: MDHEN, SYDVKM. The CDR3 has 14 amino acids. Trimming cost V 3 bases and J 2 bases, with 10 bases left between them.

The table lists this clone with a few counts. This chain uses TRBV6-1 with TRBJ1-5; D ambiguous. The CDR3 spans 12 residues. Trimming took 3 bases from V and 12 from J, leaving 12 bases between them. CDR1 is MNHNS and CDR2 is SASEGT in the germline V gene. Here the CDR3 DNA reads TGTGCCAGCAGTGAGTTGGGAGGGTTCCAGCATTTT. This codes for CASSELGGFQHF.

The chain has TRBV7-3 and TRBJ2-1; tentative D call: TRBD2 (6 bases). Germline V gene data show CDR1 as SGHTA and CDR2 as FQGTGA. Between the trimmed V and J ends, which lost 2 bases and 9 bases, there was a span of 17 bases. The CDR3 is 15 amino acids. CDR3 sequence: CASSLGGNQVAEQFF. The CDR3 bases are TGTGCCAGCAGCTTAGGAGGGAACCAGGTGGCTGAGCAGTTCTTC.

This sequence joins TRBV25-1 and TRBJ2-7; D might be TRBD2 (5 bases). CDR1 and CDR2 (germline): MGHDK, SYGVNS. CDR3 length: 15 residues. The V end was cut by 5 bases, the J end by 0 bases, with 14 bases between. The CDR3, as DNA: TGTGCCAGCAGTCCCCGGCTAGCCAACTCCTACGAGCAGTACTTC. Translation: CASSPRLANSYEQYF.

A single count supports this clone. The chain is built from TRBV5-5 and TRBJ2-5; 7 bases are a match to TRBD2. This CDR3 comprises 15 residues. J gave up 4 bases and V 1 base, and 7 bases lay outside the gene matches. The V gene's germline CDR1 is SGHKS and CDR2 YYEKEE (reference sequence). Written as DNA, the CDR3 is TGTGCCAGCAGCTTGATTGGGCGGGGGTCAGAGACCCAGTACTTC. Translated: CASSLIGRGSETQYF.

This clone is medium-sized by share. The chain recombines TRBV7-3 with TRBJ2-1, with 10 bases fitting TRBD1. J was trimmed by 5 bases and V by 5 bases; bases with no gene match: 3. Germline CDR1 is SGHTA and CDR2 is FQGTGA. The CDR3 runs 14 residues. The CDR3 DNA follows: TGTGCCAGCAGCGGGACAGGGGATGACAATGAGCAGTTCTTC. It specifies CASSGTGDDNEQFF.